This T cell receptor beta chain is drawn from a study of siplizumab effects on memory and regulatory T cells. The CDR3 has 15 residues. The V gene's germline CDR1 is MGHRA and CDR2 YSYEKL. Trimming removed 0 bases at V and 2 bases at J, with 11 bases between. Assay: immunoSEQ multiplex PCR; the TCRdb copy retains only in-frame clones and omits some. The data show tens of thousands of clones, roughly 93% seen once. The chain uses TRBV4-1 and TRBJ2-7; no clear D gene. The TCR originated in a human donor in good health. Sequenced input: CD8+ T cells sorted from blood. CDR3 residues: CASSQDGSAAYEQYF. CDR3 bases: TGCGCCAGCAGCCAAGATGGGTCGGCAGCCTACGAGCAGTACTTC.